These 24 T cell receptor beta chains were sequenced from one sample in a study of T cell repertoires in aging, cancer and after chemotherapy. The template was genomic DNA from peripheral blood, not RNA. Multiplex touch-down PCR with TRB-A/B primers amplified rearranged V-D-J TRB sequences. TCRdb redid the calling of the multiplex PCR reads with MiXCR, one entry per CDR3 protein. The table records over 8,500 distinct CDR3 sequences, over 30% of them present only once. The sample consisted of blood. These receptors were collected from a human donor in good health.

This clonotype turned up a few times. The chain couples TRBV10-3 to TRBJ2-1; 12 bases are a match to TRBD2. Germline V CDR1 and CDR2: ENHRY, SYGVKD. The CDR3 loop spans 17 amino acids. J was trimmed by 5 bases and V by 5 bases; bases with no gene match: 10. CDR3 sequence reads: CAISPTSGSTGDNEQFF. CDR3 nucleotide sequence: TGTGCCATCAGTCCGACTAGCGGGAGCACTGGTGACAATGAGCAGTTCTTC.

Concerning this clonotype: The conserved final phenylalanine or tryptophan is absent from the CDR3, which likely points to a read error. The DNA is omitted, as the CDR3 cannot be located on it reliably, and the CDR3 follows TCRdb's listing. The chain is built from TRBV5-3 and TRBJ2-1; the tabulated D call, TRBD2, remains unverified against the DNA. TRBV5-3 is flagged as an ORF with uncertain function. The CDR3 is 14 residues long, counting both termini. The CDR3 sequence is CARSGGLAGWFAPS.

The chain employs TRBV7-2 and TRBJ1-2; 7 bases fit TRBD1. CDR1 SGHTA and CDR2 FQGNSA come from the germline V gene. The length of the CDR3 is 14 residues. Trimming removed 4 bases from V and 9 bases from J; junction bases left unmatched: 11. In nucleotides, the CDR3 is TGTGCCAGCAGCTACGGGACAGCTGAGATGCGCTACACCTTC. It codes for CASSYGTAEMRYTF.

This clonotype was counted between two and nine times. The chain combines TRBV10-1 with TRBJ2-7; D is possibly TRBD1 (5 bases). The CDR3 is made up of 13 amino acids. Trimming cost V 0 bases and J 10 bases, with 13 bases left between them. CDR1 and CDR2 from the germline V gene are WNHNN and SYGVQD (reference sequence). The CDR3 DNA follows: TGCGCCAGCAGTGAGTCCCAGGGTCAAGCCCAGTACTTC. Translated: CASSESQGQAQYF.

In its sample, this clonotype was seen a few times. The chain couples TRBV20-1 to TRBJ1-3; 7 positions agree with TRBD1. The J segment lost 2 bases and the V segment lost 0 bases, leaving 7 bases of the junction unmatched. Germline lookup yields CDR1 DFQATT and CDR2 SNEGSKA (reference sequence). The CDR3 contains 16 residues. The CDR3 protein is CSARDQGQGAGNTIYF. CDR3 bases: TGCAGTGCTAGAGATCAGGGGCAGGGGGCTGGAAACACCATATATTTT.

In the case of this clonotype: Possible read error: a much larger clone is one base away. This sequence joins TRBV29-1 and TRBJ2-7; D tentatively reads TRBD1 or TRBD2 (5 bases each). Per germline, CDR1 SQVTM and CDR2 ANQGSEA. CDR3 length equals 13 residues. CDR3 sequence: CIVSPRGAYEQYF. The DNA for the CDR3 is TGCATCGTTTCCCCAAGAGGGGCGTACGAGCAGTACTTC.

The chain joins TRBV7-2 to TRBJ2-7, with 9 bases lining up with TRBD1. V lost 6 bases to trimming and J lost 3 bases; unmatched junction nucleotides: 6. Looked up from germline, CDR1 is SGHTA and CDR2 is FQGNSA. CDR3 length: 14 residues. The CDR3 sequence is CASRGGQGNYEQYF. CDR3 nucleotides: TGTGCCAGCAGGGGGGGACAGGGTAACTACGAGCAGTACTTC.

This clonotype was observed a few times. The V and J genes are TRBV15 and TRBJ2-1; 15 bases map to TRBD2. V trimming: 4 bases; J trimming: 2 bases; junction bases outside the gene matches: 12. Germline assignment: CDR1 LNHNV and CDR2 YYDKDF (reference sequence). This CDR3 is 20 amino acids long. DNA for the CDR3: TGTGCCACCAGCACAAGAATCGGGACTAGCGGGAGGAGGGCCTACAATGAGCAGTTCTTC. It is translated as CATSTRIGTSGRRAYNEQFF.

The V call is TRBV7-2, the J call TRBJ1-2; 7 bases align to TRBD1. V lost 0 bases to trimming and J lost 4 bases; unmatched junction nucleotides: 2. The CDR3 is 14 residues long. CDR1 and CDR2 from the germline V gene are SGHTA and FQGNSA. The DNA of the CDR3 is TGTGCCAGCAGCTTAGCGAACAGGGGCTATGGCTACACCTTC. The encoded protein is CASSLANRGYGYTF.

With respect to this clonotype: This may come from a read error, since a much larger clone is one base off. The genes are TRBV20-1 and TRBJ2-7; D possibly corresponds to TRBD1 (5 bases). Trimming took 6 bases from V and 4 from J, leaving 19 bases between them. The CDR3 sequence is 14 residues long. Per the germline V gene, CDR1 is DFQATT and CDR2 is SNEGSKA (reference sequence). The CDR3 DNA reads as TGCAGTGCAGCTCGGCAGGACAAGACTTACGAGCAGTACTTC. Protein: CSAARQDKTYEQYF.

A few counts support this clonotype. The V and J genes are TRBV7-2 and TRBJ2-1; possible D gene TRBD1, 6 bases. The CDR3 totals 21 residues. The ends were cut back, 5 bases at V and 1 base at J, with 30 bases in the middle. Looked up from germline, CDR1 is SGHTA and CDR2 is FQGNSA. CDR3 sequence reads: CASSRRSPGTMNWVSYNEQFF. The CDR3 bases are TGTGCCAGCAGCCGGAGGTCGCCCGGGACAATGAATTGGGTATCCTACAATGAGCAGTTCTTC.

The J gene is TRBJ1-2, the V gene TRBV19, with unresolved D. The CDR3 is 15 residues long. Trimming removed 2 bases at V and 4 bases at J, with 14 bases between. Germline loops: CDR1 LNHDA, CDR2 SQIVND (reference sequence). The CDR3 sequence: CASSIPTVSGYGYTF. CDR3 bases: TGTGCCAGTAGTATACCCACAGTCAGCGGCTATGGCTACACCTTC. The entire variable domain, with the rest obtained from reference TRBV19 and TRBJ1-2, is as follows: DGGITQSPKYLFRKEGQNVTLSCEQNLNHDAMYWYRQDPGQGLRLIYYSQIVNDFQKGDIAEGYSVSREKKESFPLTVTSAQKNPTAFYLCASSIPTVSGYGYTFGSGTRLTVV.

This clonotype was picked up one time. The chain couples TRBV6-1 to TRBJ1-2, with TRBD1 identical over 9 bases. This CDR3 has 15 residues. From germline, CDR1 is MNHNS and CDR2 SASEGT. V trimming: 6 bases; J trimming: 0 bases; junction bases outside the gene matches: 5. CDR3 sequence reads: CASSLGTGPNYGYTF. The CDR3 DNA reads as TGTGCCAGCAGCCTCGGGACAGGGCCTAACTATGGCTACACCTTC.

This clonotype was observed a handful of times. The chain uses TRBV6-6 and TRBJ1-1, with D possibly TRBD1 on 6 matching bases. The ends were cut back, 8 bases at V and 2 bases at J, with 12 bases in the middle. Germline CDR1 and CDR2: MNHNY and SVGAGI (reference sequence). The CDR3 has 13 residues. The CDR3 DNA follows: TGTGCCAGCCGGACAGTATATAACACTGAAGCTTTCTTT. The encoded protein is CASRTVYNTEAFF.

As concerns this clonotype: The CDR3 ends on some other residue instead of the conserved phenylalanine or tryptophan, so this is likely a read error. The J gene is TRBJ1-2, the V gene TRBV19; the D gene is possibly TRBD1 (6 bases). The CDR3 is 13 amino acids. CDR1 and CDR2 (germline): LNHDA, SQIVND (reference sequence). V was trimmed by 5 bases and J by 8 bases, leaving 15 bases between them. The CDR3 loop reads CASSRQARGGYTY. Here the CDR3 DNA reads TGTGCCAGTAGTCGACAGGCCCGGGGAGGCTACACCTAC.

The CDR3 nucleotides read TGTGCCAGCAGCTTAGATTGGACAGAAGAGACCCAGTACTTC. Translating it yields CASSLDWTEETQYF. The J gene is TRBJ2-5, the V gene TRBV7-2; D might be TRBD1 (6 bases). V shed 1 base and J shed 3 bases, with 9 bases lying between them. CDR1 and CDR2 (germline): SGHTA, FQGNSA. The CDR3 loop spans 14 amino acids.

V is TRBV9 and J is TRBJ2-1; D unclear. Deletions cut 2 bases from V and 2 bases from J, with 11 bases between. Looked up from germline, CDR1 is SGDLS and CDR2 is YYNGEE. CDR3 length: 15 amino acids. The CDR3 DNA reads TGTGCCAGCAGCGTTACTCGCCTTCCCTACAATGAGCAGTTCTTC. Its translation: CASSVTRLPYNEQFF.

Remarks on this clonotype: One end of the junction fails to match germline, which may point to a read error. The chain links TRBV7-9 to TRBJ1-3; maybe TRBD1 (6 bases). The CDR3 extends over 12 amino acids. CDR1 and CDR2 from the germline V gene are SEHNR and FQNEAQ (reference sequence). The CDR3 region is CASTDSNGQSGF. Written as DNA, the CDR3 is TGTGCCAGCACCGACTCCAACGGACAGTCAGGTTTT. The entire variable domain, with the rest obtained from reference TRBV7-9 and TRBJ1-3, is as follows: DTGVSQNPRHKITKRGQNVTFRCDPISEHNRLYWYRQTLGQGPEFLTYFQNEAQLEKSRLLSDRFSAERPKGSFSTLEIQRTEQGDSAMYLCASTDSNGQSGFGEGSWLTVV.

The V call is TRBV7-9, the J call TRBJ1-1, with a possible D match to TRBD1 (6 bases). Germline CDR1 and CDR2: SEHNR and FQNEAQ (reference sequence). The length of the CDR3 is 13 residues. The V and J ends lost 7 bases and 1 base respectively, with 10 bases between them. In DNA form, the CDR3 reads TGTGCCAGCAAGGGGGAGGCGAACACTGAAGCTTTCTTT. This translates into CASKGEANTEAFF.

CDR3 sequence: CSARETGGPTGELFF. DNA for the CDR3: TGCAGTGCTAGAGAAACGGGAGGGCCGACCGGGGAGCTGTTTTTT. The chain has TRBV20-1 and TRBJ2-2; 8 positions match TRBD2. CDR3 size: 15 residues. Trimming at V came to 0 bases and at J to 5 bases, leaving 5 bases not matched to a gene. Looked up from germline, CDR1 is DFQATT and CDR2 is SNEGSKA (reference sequence).

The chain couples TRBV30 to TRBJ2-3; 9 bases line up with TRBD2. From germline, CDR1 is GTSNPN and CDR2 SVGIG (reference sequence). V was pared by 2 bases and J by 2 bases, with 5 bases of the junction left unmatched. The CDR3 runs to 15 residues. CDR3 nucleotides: TGTGCCTGGAGTAGCGGGAGGCCAATCACAGATACGCAGTATTTT. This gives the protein CAWSSGRPITDTQYF. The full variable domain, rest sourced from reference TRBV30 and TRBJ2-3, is SQTIHQWPATLVQPVGSPLSLECTVEGTSNPNLYWYRQAAGRGLQLLFYSVGIGQISSEVPQNLSASRPQDRQFILSSKKLLLSDSGFYLCAWSSGRPITDTQYFGPGTRLTVL.

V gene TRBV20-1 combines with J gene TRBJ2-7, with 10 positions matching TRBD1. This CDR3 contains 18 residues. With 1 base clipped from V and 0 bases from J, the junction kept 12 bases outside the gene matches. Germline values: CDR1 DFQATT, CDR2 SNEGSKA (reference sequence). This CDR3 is CSARGRTGGLADSYEQYF. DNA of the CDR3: TGCAGTGCTAGAGGCCGGACAGGGGGGCTAGCGGACTCCTACGAGCAGTACTTC.

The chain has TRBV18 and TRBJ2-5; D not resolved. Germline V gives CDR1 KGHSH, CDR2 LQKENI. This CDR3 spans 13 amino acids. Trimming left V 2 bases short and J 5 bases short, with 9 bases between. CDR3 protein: CASSPGLDETQYF. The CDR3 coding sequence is TGTGCCAGCTCACCAGGCCTGGACGAGACCCAGTACTTC.

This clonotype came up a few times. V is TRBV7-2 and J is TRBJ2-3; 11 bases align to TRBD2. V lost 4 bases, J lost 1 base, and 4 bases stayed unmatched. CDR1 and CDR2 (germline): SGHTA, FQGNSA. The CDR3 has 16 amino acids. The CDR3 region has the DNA TGTGCCAGCAGCTACACTAGCGGGAGTGGCACAGATACGCAGTATTTT. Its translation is CASSYTSGSGTDTQYF.